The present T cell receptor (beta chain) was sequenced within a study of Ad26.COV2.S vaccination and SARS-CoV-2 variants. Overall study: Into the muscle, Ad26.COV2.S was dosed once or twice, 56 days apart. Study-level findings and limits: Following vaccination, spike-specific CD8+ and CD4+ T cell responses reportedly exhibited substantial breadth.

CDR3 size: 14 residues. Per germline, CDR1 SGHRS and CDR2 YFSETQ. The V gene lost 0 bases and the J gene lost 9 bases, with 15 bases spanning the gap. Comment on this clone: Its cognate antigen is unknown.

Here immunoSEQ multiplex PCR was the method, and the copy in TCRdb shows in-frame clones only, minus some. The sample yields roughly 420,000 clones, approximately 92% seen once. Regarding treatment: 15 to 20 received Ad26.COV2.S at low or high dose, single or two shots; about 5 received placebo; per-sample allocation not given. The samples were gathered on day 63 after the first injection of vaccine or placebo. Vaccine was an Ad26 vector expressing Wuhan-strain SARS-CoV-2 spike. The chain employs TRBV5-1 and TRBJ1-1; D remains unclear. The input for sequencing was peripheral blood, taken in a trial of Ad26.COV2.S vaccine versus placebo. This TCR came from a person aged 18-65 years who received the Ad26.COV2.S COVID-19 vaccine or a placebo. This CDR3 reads CASSLVLTDHKAFF. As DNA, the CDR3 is TGCGCCAGCAGCTTGGTTCTAACGGACCACAAAGCTTTCTTT.